One and the same sample provided the 30 T cell receptor beta chains below, sequenced in a study of T-cell reconstitution after alpha-beta-depleted transplantation in children. A library of TCRbeta sequences, prepared with unique molecular identifiers, was generated. TCRdb re-analysed the PCR reads in MiXCR, keeping a single row per CDR3 protein. This table has fewer than 550,000 distinct CDR3 sequences, 9.5% to 13% appearing once. Material: PBMCs from the stem cell graft donor, obtained from the stem cell graft. Receptors originate from a human donor who donated a stem cell graft to a child with acute myeloid leukemia.

This clonotype has only a few counts. This sequence joins TRBV6-5 and TRBJ1-1; tentatively, D is TRBD1 (6 bases). V dropped 2 bases and J dropped 0 bases, with 19 bases sitting between them. This CDR3 is 18 amino acids long. CDR1 MNHEY and CDR2 SVGAGI come from the germline V gene. In DNA, the CDR3 is TGTGCCAGCAGTTACGTTGGGGGCGGGGGAGGCATGAACACTGAAGCTTTCTTT. This gives the protein CASSYVGGGGGMNTEAFF.

This clonotype was counted only a few times. The chain links TRBV5-1 to TRBJ2-1; 9 nucleotides line up with TRBD2. Trimming cost V 2 bases and J 9 bases; bases outside gene matches: 6. Germline V lookup: CDR1 SGHRS, CDR2 YFSETQ. The CDR3 contains 14 residues. The CDR3 protein is CASSFVGLAPEQFF. CDR3 DNA: TGCGCCAGCAGCTTTGTGGGACTAGCTCCTGAGCAGTTCTTC.

J is TRBJ1-6 and V is TRBV2, with unresolved D. Trimming pared 2 bases from V and 5 bases from J, leaving 10 bases between. This CDR3 has 15 residues. CDR1 is SNHLY, CDR2 FYNNEI, per germline. The CDR3: CASSERHSDNSPLHF. CDR3 coding DNA: TGTGCCAGCAGTGAAAGGCACAGTGATAATTCACCCCTCCACTTT.

Judged by abundance, this clonotype is large. The rearrangement joins TRBV7-9 to TRBJ1-4, with D uncertain. The CDR3 length is 15 residues. V lost 3 bases to trimming and J lost 0 bases, with 8 bases between them. Germline V gene lookup returns CDR1 SEHNR and CDR2 FQNEAQ (reference sequence). CDR3 sequence (DNA): TGTGCCAGCAGCTTCTGGACCACAACTAATGAAAAACTGTTTTTT. Encoded protein: CASSFWTTTNEKLFF.

This clonotype was recorded many times. The rearrangement joins TRBV29-1 to TRBJ2-5; no reliable D call. Trimming pared 4 bases from V and 7 bases from J, leaving 10 bases between. The germline V gene encodes CDR1 SQVTM and CDR2 ANQGSEA. CDR3 length: 11 amino acids. DNA of the CDR3: TGCAGCGTTGGGATCTGGGGGACCCAGTACTTC. Its protein is CSVGIWGTQYF.

At least ten counts were recorded for this clonotype. V is TRBV5-1 and J is TRBJ2-4, with D unclear. Trimming took off 7 bases at V and 6 bases at J, with 20 bases between the two ends. CDR3 length equals 15 residues. Germline-derived CDR1 and CDR2 are SGHRS and YFSETQ. This chain's CDR3 is CASANQAGGINIQYF. For the CDR3, the DNA is TGCGCCAGCGCAAACCAGGCCGGTGGGATAAACATTCAGTACTTC.

The gene calls are TRBV20-1 and TRBJ2-7; D is possibly TRBD2 (6 bases). CDR3 size: 15 residues. V dropped 5 bases and J dropped 1 base, with 18 bases sitting between them. Germline V gives CDR1 DFQATT, CDR2 SNEGSKA (reference sequence). The CDR3 nucleotides read TGCAGTGCTTCGCGCGGGACTTCGCTGTCCTACGAGCAGTACTTC. Translation gives CSASRGTSLSYEQYF.

This clonotype was observed a few times. The chain carries TRBV2 and TRBJ1-2, with TRBD1 matching 7 bases. The V and J ends lost 3 bases and 4 bases, in that order; junction bases with no gene match: 5. The CDR3 contains 14 residues. Germline CDR1 SNHLY, CDR2 FYNNEI. This CDR3 reads CASSDRGLSYGYTF. Written as DNA, the CDR3 is TGTGCCAGCAGTGATAGGGGGCTTTCCTATGGCTACACCTTC. The whole variable domain, filled in from reference TRBV2 and TRBJ1-2, reads EPEVTQTPSHQVTQMGQEVILRCVPISNHLYFYWYRQILGQKVEFLVSFYNNEISEKSEIFDDQFSVERPDGSNFTLKIRSTKLEDSAMYFCASSDRGLSYGYTFGSGTRLTVV.

The chain has TRBV6-1 and TRBJ2-5, with 9 bases fitting TRBD1. The CDR3 contains 16 residues. Germline V gene data show CDR1 as MNHNS and CDR2 as SASEGT. V was clipped by 6 bases and J by 3 bases; unmatched bases: 11. In nucleotides, the CDR3 is TGTGCCAGCAGCCTTTTGACAGGGGGAATCGAAGAGACCCAGTACTTC. The encoded protein is CASSLLTGGIEETQYF.

This clonotype was seen more than once but under ten times. The chain couples TRBV20-1 to TRBJ2-4, with 7 bases that match TRBD1. CDR1 and CDR2 from the germline V gene are DFQATT and SNEGSKA (reference sequence). The J segment lost 5 bases and the V segment lost 3 bases, leaving 1 base of the junction unmatched. The CDR3 spans 12 residues. The CDR3 reads CSARGQQNIQYF. The CDR3 DNA is TGCAGTGCTAGGGGACAGCAAAACATTCAGTACTTC.

This clonotype was seen at least ten times. The chain carries TRBV9 and TRBJ2-2; D remains ambiguous. The germline V and J ends were trimmed by 5 bases and 4 bases, with 9 bases remaining between them. Germline CDR1 and CDR2: SGDLS and YYNGEE. The CDR3 covers 13 residues. CDR3 in amino acids: CASRGSGTGELFF. The DNA for the CDR3 is TGTGCCAGCAGGGGATCGGGCACCGGGGAGCTGTTTTTT.

The CDR3 nucleotides are TGCAGCGTAACGGGACTAGCGGGGGCAAATACGCAGTATTTT. It is translated as CSVTGLAGANTQYF. The rearrangement joins TRBV29-1 to TRBJ2-3; TRBD2 matches at 14 bases. CDR3 size: 14 residues. Losses at the gene ends were 6 bases for V and 7 bases for J; bases not matched to a gene: 6. The V gene's germline CDR1 is SQVTM and CDR2 ANQGSEA.

The V gene is TRBV5-1, the J gene TRBJ1-3; D is unclear. There are 16 residues in the CDR3. V was cut by 4 bases and J by 0 bases, with 14 bases left in between. Germline-derived CDR1 and CDR2 are SGHRS and YFSETQ. CDR3 protein: CASSAQPVVSGNTIYF. The DNA for the CDR3 is TGCGCCAGCAGCGCGCAGCCGGTGGTCTCTGGAAACACCATATATTTT.

This clonotype is a singleton in its sample. The chain carries TRBV4-2 and TRBJ2-1, with TRBD1 identical over 11 bases. This CDR3 is 15 amino acids long. CDR1 LGHNA and CDR2 YNFKEQ come from the germline V gene. The junction had 8 bases not matched to a gene; V was cut back by 4 bases and J by 9 bases. The CDR3 DNA reads TGTGCCAGCAGCCTTTTGGGACAGGGGGACACTGAGCAGTTCTTC. Encoded protein: CASSLLGQGDTEQFF.

This clonotype was picked up a small number of times. The V gene is TRBV20-1, the J gene TRBJ2-7, with D possibly matching TRBD1 (6 bases). Trimming stripped 6 bases from V and 3 bases from J, with 15 bases between. The CDR3 length is 13 residues. From germline, CDR1 is DFQATT and CDR2 SNEGSKA (reference sequence). The CDR3 region has the DNA TGCAGTGCGTCGACAGGTTTTCTCTACGAGCAGTACGTC. It codes for CSASTGFLYEQYV.

This clonotype was recorded many times. The chain couples TRBV7-8 to TRBJ2-5; either TRBD1 or TRBD2 may fit D (5 bases each). CDR1 is SGHVS, CDR2 FQNEAQ, per germline. CDR3 size: 13 residues. With 6 bases removed from V and 1 base from J, the gap between germline ends came to 9 bases. In DNA form, the CDR3 reads TGTGCCAGCAGGAGGGGATCCCAAGAGACCCAGTACTTC. This codes for CASRRGSQETQYF.

This clonotype was found many times. The chain is built from TRBV10-3 and TRBJ2-7; the D gene is possibly TRBD1 (6 bases). This CDR3 is 13 amino acids long. Germline CDR1 is ENHRY and CDR2 is SYGVKD. V was pared by 2 bases and J by 8 bases, with 13 bases between. The CDR3 is CAISEGAGEQQYF. Written as DNA, the CDR3 is TGTGCCATCAGTGAGGGGGCAGGGGAACAGCAGTACTTC.

This clonotype was counted between two and nine times. The J gene is TRBJ2-7, the V gene TRBV10-3; D possibly corresponds to TRBD2 (5 bases). Germline V gene data show CDR1 as ENHRY and CDR2 as SYGVKD. The V end was cut by 8 bases, the J end by 0 bases, with 14 bases between. The CDR3 extends over 14 amino acids. CDR3 sequence reads: CAIAPGLSSYEQYF. The CDR3, as DNA: TGTGCCATCGCTCCGGGATTGAGCTCCTACGAGCAGTACTTC.

Many counts were recorded for this clonotype. This chain links TRBV29-1 with TRBJ2-7, with a tentative D call TRBD1 (6 bases). CDR3 length: 14 amino acids. Germline assignment: CDR1 SQVTM and CDR2 ANQGSEA. Trimming pared 4 bases from V and 1 base from J, leaving 14 bases between. This chain's CDR3 is CSVAVTGESYEQYF. The CDR3 DNA is TGCAGCGTTGCAGTGACAGGAGAGTCCTACGAGCAGTACTTC.

The chain combines TRBV2 with TRBJ2-5; 11 bases are shared with TRBD2. The CDR3 loop spans 19 amino acids. CDR1 is SNHLY, CDR2 FYNNEI, per germline. The V segment lost 11 bases and the J segment 1 base; nucleotides outside the gene matches: 21. The CDR3 loop reads CAFSLVGLAAEFSQETQYF. CDR3 bases: TGTGCCTTCAGTCTCGTGGGACTAGCGGCTGAATTCTCCCAAGAGACCCAGTACTTC.

The chain combines TRBV12-3 or TRBV12-4 with TRBJ1-1; D gene unclear. This CDR3 comprises 10 residues. With 10 bases removed from V and 7 bases from J, the gap between germline ends came to 10 bases. CDR3 sequence reads: CAINAREAFF. CDR3 nucleotide sequence: TGTGCCATCAATGCCCGTGAAGCTTTCTTT.

This clonotype has only a few counts. The rearrangement links TRBV12-3 or TRBV12-4 to TRBJ2-7; the D is unclear. Trimming stripped 4 bases from V and 0 bases from J, with 10 bases between. The CDR3 sequence is 14 residues long. CDR3 region: CASSSPPGSYEQYF. The CDR3 DNA follows: TGTGCCAGCAGTTCACCCCCGGGCTCCTACGAGCAGTACTTC.

The table lists this clonotype with many counts. The V and J genes are TRBV9 and TRBJ2-1, with D uncertain. The CDR3 has 15 amino acids. Trimming took off 0 bases at V and 6 bases at J, with 13 bases between the two ends. In germline, CDR1 is SGDLS, CDR2 YYNGEE. CDR3 protein: CASSVDPLVSNEQFF. The DNA for the CDR3 is TGTGCCAGCAGCGTAGACCCCCTAGTAAGCAATGAGCAGTTCTTC.

There are a few counts of this clonotype. This chain uses TRBV20-1 with TRBJ1-5; 7 bases match TRBD1. The V and J ends lost 3 bases and 4 bases, in that order; junction bases with no gene match: 9. Germline loops: CDR1 DFQATT, CDR2 SNEGSKA (reference sequence). There are 15 residues in the CDR3. This CDR3 is CSARGGQVINQPQHF. The CDR3, as DNA: TGCAGTGCTAGGGGCGGACAGGTAATTAATCAGCCCCAGCATTTT.

A note on this clonotype: A junction boundary mismatches the germline segment, possibly from a read error. This chain's CDR3 is CASSLGHTETQSF. CDR3 nucleotide sequence: TGCGCCAGCAGCTTAGGACACACAGAGACCCAGTCCTTC. This chain uses TRBV5-1 with TRBJ2-5, with D tentatively TRBD1 (5 bases). CDR3 length: 13 amino acids. The V gene's germline CDR1 is SGHRS and CDR2 YFSETQ.

This clonotype was counted many times. The chain joins TRBV29-1 to TRBJ2-3, with TRBD2 identical over 7 bases. The CDR3 has 11 residues. J gave up 5 bases and V 8 bases, and 4 bases lay outside the gene matches. Germline CDR1 is SQVTM and CDR2 is ANQGSEA. CDR3 sequence (DNA): TGCAGCTTTGGGGAGGGAGATACGCAGTATTTT. Encoded protein: CSFGEGDTQYF.

This clonotype was seen ten or more times. This chain connects TRBV5-1 to TRBJ2-2; perhaps TRBD2 as D (7 bases). Trimming removed 4 bases from V and 1 base from J, with 14 bases in between. CDR3 size: 16 residues. Germline V gene sequence: CDR1 SGHRS, CDR2 YFSETQ. Written as DNA, the CDR3 is TGCGCCAGCAGCCTAAAGGGGGGGCAGAACACCGGGGAGCTGTTTTTT. Amino acid sequence: CASSLKGGQNTGELFF.

V usage is TRBV12-3 or TRBV12-4 and J usage is TRBJ2-2; no firm D call. Trimming removed 3 bases at V and 7 bases at J, with 6 bases between. The CDR3 loop spans 12 amino acids. The DNA of the CDR3 is TGTGCCAGCAGTTTCTCGCGCGGGGAGCTGTTTTTT. Translating it yields CASSFSRGELFF.

The rearrangement uses TRBV4-3 and TRBJ2-3; possibly TRBD1 for D (6 bases). This CDR3 has 14 amino acids. V lost 1 base and J lost 4, with 9 bases in between. From germline, CDR1 is LGHNA and CDR2 YSLEER. CDR3 loop: CASSQVQGPDTQYF. The CDR3, as DNA: TGCGCCAGCAGCCAAGTACAGGGACCAGATACGCAGTATTTT.

This clonotype was observed a few times. V gene TRBV6-5 combines with J gene TRBJ2-5; TRBD1 might be the D (5 bases). CDR3 length: 17 amino acids. Trimming shortened V by 6 bases and J by 3 bases, and 23 bases separated the two germline ends. Germline V CDR1 and CDR2: MNHEY, SVGAGI. The CDR3 nucleotides read TGTGCCAGCAGACAGTTCGATTACAGGACGGGCGAAGAGACCCAGTACTTC. It translates to CASRQFDYRTGEETQYF.